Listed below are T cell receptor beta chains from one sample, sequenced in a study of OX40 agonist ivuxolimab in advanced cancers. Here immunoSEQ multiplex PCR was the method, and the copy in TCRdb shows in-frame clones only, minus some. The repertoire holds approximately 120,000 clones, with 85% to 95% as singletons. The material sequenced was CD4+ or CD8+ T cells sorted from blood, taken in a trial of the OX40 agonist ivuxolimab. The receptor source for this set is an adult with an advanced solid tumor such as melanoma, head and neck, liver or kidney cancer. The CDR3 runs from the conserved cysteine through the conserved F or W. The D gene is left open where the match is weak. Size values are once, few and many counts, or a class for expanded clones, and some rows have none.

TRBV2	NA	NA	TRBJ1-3	TGTGCCAGCAATGGCGGAAACACCATATATTTT	CASNGGNTIYF
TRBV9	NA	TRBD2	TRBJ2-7	TGTGCCAGCAGCGTTCTAGCTAGCGGGGCATCCTACGAGCAGTACTTC	CASSVLASGASYEQYF
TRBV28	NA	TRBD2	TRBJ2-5	TGTGCCAGCAGTTTGACCGGGACTAGTCAAGAGACCCAGTACTTC	CASSLTGTSQETQYF
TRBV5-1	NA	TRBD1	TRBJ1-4	TGCGCCAGCAGCTTTCGACAGGGCTCACAGAATGAAAAACTGTTTTTT	CASSFRQGSQNEKLFF
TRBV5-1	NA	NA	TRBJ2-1	TGCGCCAGCAGCTACGGGTTCTACAATGAGCAGTTCTTC	CASSYGFYNEQFF
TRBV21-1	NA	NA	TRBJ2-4	TGTGCCAGCAGCATCCCAGAGTTAGCCAAAAACATTCAGTACTTC	CASSIPELAKNIQYF
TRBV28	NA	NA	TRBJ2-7	TGTGCCAGCAGTTTAAGTACCCCCAGGTACGAGCAGTACTTC	CASSLSTPRYEQYF
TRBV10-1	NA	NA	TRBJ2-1	TGCGCCAGCAGTGAGTCGCCGGGAGTGTCCTACAATGAGCAGTTCTTC	CASSESPGVSYNEQFF
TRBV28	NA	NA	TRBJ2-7	TGTGCCACCATCAGGGACTCCTACGAGCAGTACTTC	CATIRDSYEQYF
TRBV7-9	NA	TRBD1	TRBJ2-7	TGTGCCAGCAGACCCACAGGGGGCGAGCAGTACTTC	CASRPTGGEQYF
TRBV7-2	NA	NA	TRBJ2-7	TGTGCCAGCAGCTTAGACCAGGGCGAGCAGTACTTC	CASSLDQGEQYF
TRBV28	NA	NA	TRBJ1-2	TGTGCCAGCAGTTTAGATTTGGGGGCGCAAGGCTACACCTTC	CASSLDLGAQGYTF
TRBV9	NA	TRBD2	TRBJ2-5	TGTGCCAGCAGCGCGACTCTAGCGGGATTGGAGACCCAGTACTTC	CASSATLAGLETQYF
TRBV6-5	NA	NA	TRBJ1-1	TGTGCCAGCAGTTCCAGAAAGACAGCTAACACTGAAGCTTTCTTT	CASSSRKTANTEAFF
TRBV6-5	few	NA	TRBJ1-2	TGTGCCAGCAGCTTTGCCTCCGGGACGCAGGCAGGCTACACCTTC	CASSFASGTQAGYTF
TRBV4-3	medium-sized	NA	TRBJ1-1	TGCGCCAGCAGCCAATCGGAGGTAGGGGACACTGAAGCTTTCTTT	CASSQSEVGDTEAFF